The next 20 T cell receptor beta chains were all read from a single sample in a study of technical replicates of blood from several donors. Some clones are missing from TCRdb's copy, which holds only in-frame ones; the method was immunoSEQ multiplex PCR. The sample includes about 69,000 clones, approximately 88% of them seen just once. Sequenced material: PBMCs. These TCRs come from a human donor in good health. Some clones in this sample may be carry-over from other donors' samples.

The gene calls are TRBV7-8 and TRBJ2-7; 7 nucleotides align to TRBD2. The CDR3 spans 16 residues. Germline CDR1 SGHVS, CDR2 FQNEAQ. Trimming at V came to 3 bases and at J to 0 bases, leaving 8 bases not matched to a gene. The CDR3 DNA follows: TGTGCCAGCAGCTTCCGGGGAGGGTCTAGCTCCTACGAGCAGTACTTC. Protein product: CASSFRGGSSSYEQYF.

The chain is built from TRBV5-6 and TRBJ1-2, with TRBD1 identical over 7 bases. CDR1 SGHDT and CDR2 YYEEEE come from the germline V gene. The CDR3 runs to 13 residues. V dropped 4 bases and J dropped 4; count of bases not matched to a gene: 4. CDR3 amino acids: CASSRQGSYGYTF. The DNA of the CDR3 is TGTGCCAGCAGCAGACAGGGCTCCTATGGCTACACCTTC. Full variable domain (missing parts from reference TRBV5-6 and TRBJ1-2): DAGVTQSPTHLIKTRGQQVTLRCSPKSGHDTVSWYQQALGQGPQFIFQYYEEEERQRGNFPDRFSGHQFPNYSSELNVNALLLGDSALYLCASSRQGSYGYTFGSGTRLTVV.

This clone has a single count. The rearrangement links TRBV6-1 to TRBJ1-3; 12 bases line up with TRBD1. Losses at the gene ends were 7 bases for V and 7 bases for J; bases not matched to a gene: 5. This CDR3 comprises 14 residues. Germline CDR1 MNHNS, CDR2 SASEGT. Here the CDR3 reads CASNPGTGGNTIYF. DNA for the CDR3: TGTGCCAGCAATCCAGGGACAGGGGGCAACACCATATATTTT.

The V and J genes are TRBV5-6 and TRBJ2-1, with D perhaps matching TRBD1 (7 bases). Germline V CDR1 and CDR2: SGHDT, YYEEEE. V lost 3 bases and J 7 bases, leaving 23 bases between the germline ends. The length of the CDR3 is 17 residues. The CDR3 protein is CASSSTKRGRGVNEQFF. The CDR3 DNA follows: TGTGCCAGCAGCTCCACGAAAAGAGGCAGGGGGGTAAATGAGCAGTTCTTC. The full variable domain, its missing parts supplied by reference TRBV5-6 and TRBJ2-1, is DAGVTQSPTHLIKTRGQQVTLRCSPKSGHDTVSWYQQALGQGPQFIFQYYEEEERQRGNFPDRFSGHQFPNYSSELNVNALLLGDSALYLCASSSTKRGRGVNEQFFGPGTRLTVL.

This chain uses TRBV29-1 with TRBJ2-5; D is possibly TRBD2 (7 bases). The V end lost 3 bases, the J end lost 1 base, and 9 bases lay between the germline ends. The CDR3 extends over 13 amino acids. Looked up from germline, CDR1 is SQVTM and CDR2 is ANQGSEA. CDR3 region: CSVDRGAQETQYF. CDR3 DNA sequence: TGCAGCGTTGACCGGGGGGCCCAAGAGACCCAGTACTTC.

The chain recombines TRBV30 with TRBJ2-7; a possible D gene is TRBD2 (5 bases). CDR1 and CDR2 from the germline V gene are GTSNPN and SVGIG (reference sequence). The CDR3 is 14 residues long. Trimming left V 3 bases short and J 1 base short, with 13 bases between. CDR3 region: CAWSDSSRSYEQYF. The CDR3, as DNA: TGTGCCTGGAGCGATTCTAGCAGATCCTACGAGCAGTACTTC.

This chain uses TRBV27 with TRBJ2-7; 8 bases map to TRBD1. V shed 2 bases, J shed 3 bases, and the junction held 3 bases outside the gene matches. Germline assignment: CDR1 MNHEY and CDR2 SMNVEV (reference sequence). The CDR3 has 14 amino acids. The CDR3 protein is CASSLAGGLYEQYF. CDR3 coding DNA: TGTGCCAGCAGTTTAGCAGGGGGCCTCTACGAGCAGTACTTC.

J is TRBJ2-7 and V is TRBV11-1, with D perhaps matching TRBD1 (6 bases). Germline V lookup: CDR1 SGHAT, CDR2 FQDESV (reference sequence). There are 12 residues in the CDR3. V was trimmed by 6 bases and J by 6 bases, leaving 12 bases between them. CDR3 nucleotides: TGTGCCAGCAGTTACAGGGTAGGCGAGCAGTACTTC. It is translated as CASSYRVGEQYF.

The chain links TRBV25-1 to TRBJ2-5; 10 bases map to TRBD2. The V gene's germline CDR1 is MGHDK and CDR2 SYGVNS. This CDR3 has 17 residues. The V segment lost 2 bases and the J segment 2 bases; nucleotides outside the gene matches: 8. DNA for the CDR3: TGTGCCAGCAGTGAAGGATTACTAGCGGGGACTCAAGAGACCCAGTACTTC. Its protein is CASSEGLLAGTQETQYF.

This clone occurred once. The chain employs TRBV4-3 and TRBJ2-1, with 7 bases matching TRBD2. This CDR3 has 17 amino acids. V gave up 3 bases and J gave up 4 bases; unmatched junction bases: 12. Germline V gene sequence: CDR1 LGHNA, CDR2 YSLEER. The CDR3 loop is CASSQDSGPVLYNEQFF. For the CDR3, the DNA is TGCGCCAGCAGCCAGGATAGCGGGCCAGTACTATACAATGAGCAGTTCTTC.

The gene calls are TRBV18 and TRBJ2-7; TRBD1 is a possible D gene (7 bases). Germline V gives CDR1 KGHSH, CDR2 LQKENI. The CDR3 length is 16 residues. Trimming shortened V by 3 bases and J by 0 bases, and 15 bases separated the two germline ends. The chain's CDR3 is CASSPGGRGASYEQYF. The CDR3, as DNA: TGTGCCAGCTCACCGGGGGGCAGGGGGGCCTCCTACGAGCAGTACTTC.

The chain uses TRBV30 and TRBJ2-2; D gene ambiguous. Trimming cost V 4 bases and J 0 bases, with 9 bases left between them. From germline, CDR1 is GTSNPN and CDR2 SVGIG (reference sequence). This CDR3 region has 14 residues. CDR3 amino acids: CAWTLSTNTGELFF. DNA for the CDR3: TGTGCCTGGACCTTGAGCACGAACACCGGGGAGCTGTTTTTT. Complete variable domain (other parts from reference TRBV30 and TRBJ2-2): SQTIHQWPATLVQPVGSPLSLECTVEGTSNPNLYWYRQAAGRGLQLLFYSVGIGQISSEVPQNLSASRPQDRQFILSSKKLLLSDSGFYLCAWTLSTNTGELFFGEGSRLTVL.

CDR3 sequence reads: CASSLWTEQYGYTF. DNA for the CDR3: TGTGCCAGCAGCTTGTGGACAGAACAATATGGCTACACCTTC. The chain has TRBV5-6 and TRBJ1-2; maybe TRBD1 (6 bases). CDR1 and CDR2 from the germline V gene are SGHDT and YYEEEE. The CDR3 sequence is 14 residues long. Trimming pared 1 base from V and 5 bases from J, leaving 12 bases between. The variable domain in full, with the rest retrieved from reference TRBV5-6 and TRBJ1-2, is DAGVTQSPTHLIKTRGQQVTLRCSPKSGHDTVSWYQQALGQGPQFIFQYYEEEERQRGNFPDRFSGHQFPNYSSELNVNALLLGDSALYLCASSLWTEQYGYTFGSGTRLTVV.

This clone was seen only once. J is TRBJ2-3 and V is TRBV27; 9 bases line up with TRBD2. CDR3 length: 14 amino acids. Germline V gene data show CDR1 as MNHEY and CDR2 as SMNVEV (reference sequence). The junction had 4 bases not matched to a gene; V was cut back by 4 bases and J by 5 bases. As DNA, the CDR3 is TGTGCCAGCAGTTGGGTTAGCGGGGGAGATACGCAGTATTTT. It specifies CASSWVSGGDTQYF.

This chain connects TRBV5-1 to TRBJ2-5; 9 bases fit TRBD2. Germline trimming cut 4 bases from V and 1 base from J; bases unmatched to any gene: 8. This CDR3 comprises 16 residues. CDR1 and CDR2 (germline): SGHRS, YFSETQ. The DNA for the CDR3 is TGCGCCAGCAGCAGGGGGACTAGCCCAGCCCAAGAGACCCAGTACTTC. It specifies CASSRGTSPAQETQYF.

This chain joins TRBV7-2 and TRBJ2-1, with a tentative D call TRBD2 (7 bases). Germline-derived CDR1 and CDR2 are SGHTA and FQGNSA. The length of the CDR3 is 13 residues. V was cut by 8 bases and J by 8 bases, with 16 bases left in between. This chain's CDR3 is CASAGAPGHEQFF. DNA for the CDR3: TGTGCCAGCGCGGGGGCCCCCGGACATGAGCAGTTCTTC.

V and J are TRBV5-1 and TRBJ2-7, with D possibly TRBD2 on 6 matching bases. Trimming took off 0 bases at V and 5 bases at J, with 12 bases between the two ends. Per germline, CDR1 SGHRS and CDR2 YFSETQ. CDR3 length: 14 residues. This CDR3 reads CASSLEDGGHEQYF. The CDR3 DNA sequence: TGCGCCAGCAGCTTGGAGGACGGGGGTCACGAGCAGTACTTC.

This clone was recorded once. The genes are TRBV11-2 and TRBJ2-7; 8 positions agree with TRBD1. This CDR3 has 13 residues. V lost 0 bases, J lost 6 bases, and 1 base stayed unmatched. Germline loops: CDR1 SGHAT, CDR2 FQNNGV. The CDR3 DNA sequence: TGTGCCAGCAGCTTAGACAGGGGGCTCGAGCAGTACTTC. Translated, it gives CASSLDRGLEQYF. Using reference TRBV11-2 and TRBJ2-7 for the parts outside the CDR3, the full variable domain is EAGVAQSPRYKIIEKRQSVAFWCNPISGHATLYWYQQILGQGPKLLIQFQNNGVVDDSQLPKDRFSAERLKGVDSTLKIQPAKLEDSAVYLCASSLDRGLEQYFGPGTRLTVT.

V and J are TRBV9 and TRBJ2-2; maybe TRBD1 (6 bases). CDR1 and CDR2 (germline): SGDLS, YYNGEE. The CDR3 runs to 15 residues. With 2 bases removed from V and 2 bases from J, the gap between germline ends came to 10 bases. CDR3 residues: CASSVRTDNTGELFF. The CDR3 region has the DNA TGTGCCAGCAGCGTTCGGACAGATAACACCGGGGAGCTGTTTTTT.

The chain is built from TRBV4-3 and TRBJ2-5; tentative D call: TRBD2 (5 bases). Per germline, CDR1 LGHNA and CDR2 YSLEER. V dropped 0 bases and J dropped 4 bases, with 12 bases sitting between them. This CDR3 is 15 amino acids long. The DNA of the CDR3 is TGCGCCAGCAGCCAAGAGATCGGGATTCGAGAGACCCAGTACTTC. Protein: CASSQEIGIRETQYF.